Presented here are 21 T cell receptor beta chains from one specimen sequenced in a study of shared T cell receptors in the human thymus. This table comes from immunoSEQ multiplex PCR, and its TCRdb copy is limited to in-frame clones, with some not included. Here the sample spans about 660,000 clones, approximately 90% being singletons. The same data also contributed to another study, on human thymus T cells.

The specimen sequenced was thymocytes. Source of these receptors: a boy under three years old with a congenital heart defect.

The chain links TRBV27 to TRBJ2-7; 9 positions agree with TRBD2. The CDR3 has 16 residues. The V and J ends lost 4 bases and 3 bases, in that order; junction bases with no gene match: 10. Germline V lookup: CDR1 MNHEY, CDR2 SMNVEV (reference sequence). The CDR3 sequence is CASSCDGVAGVYEQYF. For the CDR3, the DNA is TGTGCCAGCAGTTGCGACGGGGTAGCGGGAGTCTACGAGCAGTACTTC.

J is TRBJ2-5 and V is TRBV4-3, with D maybe TRBD2 (6 bases). Germline assignment: CDR1 LGHNA and CDR2 YSLEER. CDR3 length: 17 residues. V was cut by 0 bases and J by 2 bases, with 16 bases left in between. The CDR3 loop is CASSQDREVPHQETQYF. The CDR3 DNA reads TGCGCCAGCAGCCAAGATAGGGAGGTCCCCCATCAAGAGACCCAGTACTTC.

The rearrangement links TRBV9 to TRBJ2-2; no clear D. Germline V CDR1 and CDR2: SGDLS, YYNGEE. This CDR3 spans 14 amino acids. The V gene lost 0 bases and the J gene lost 6 bases, with 9 bases spanning the gap. DNA of the CDR3: TGTGCCAGCAGCGTAGATCACAGATCCGGGGAGCTGTTTTTT. Translating it yields CASSVDHRSGELFF.

The gene calls are TRBV2 and TRBJ1-1, with a possible D match to TRBD1 (5 bases). V was clipped by 2 bases and J by 1 base, with 5 bases between them. This CDR3 contains 13 residues. CDR1 is SNHLY and CDR2 is FYNNEI in the germline V gene. This chain's CDR3 is CASSEQGNTEAFF. As DNA, the CDR3 is TGTGCCAGCAGTGAACAGGGGAACACTGAAGCTTTCTTT.

This sequence joins TRBV11-2 and TRBJ1-5, with a weak D call TRBD1 (5 bases). Germline CDR1 SGHAT, CDR2 FQNNGV. The CDR3 covers 20 residues. The V end lost 0 bases, the J end lost 0 bases, and 21 bases lay between the germline ends. DNA for the CDR3: TGTGCCAGCAGCTTAGAGCCAGGGCCTAGCGTCCCTTATAGCAATCAGCCCCAGCATTTT. It encodes CASSLEPGPSVPYSNQPQHF.

CDR3 protein: CASSGQGPYTEAFF. The CDR3 DNA sequence: TGTGCCAGCAGCGGACAGGGGCCTTACACTGAAGCTTTCTTT. The chain combines TRBV4-2 with TRBJ1-1; the match to TRBD1 covers 9 bases. Germline CDR1 is LGHNA and CDR2 is YNFKEQ. V lost 5 bases and J lost 3; bases outside the gene matches: 4. There are 14 residues in the CDR3.

The chain carries TRBV14 and TRBJ2-1; TRBD2 agrees at 12 bases. The CDR3 runs to 17 residues. Per the germline V gene, CDR1 is SGHDN and CDR2 is FVKESK. The V gene end was trimmed by 1 base and the J gene end by 9 bases; junction bases not matched to a gene: 10. CDR3 loop: CASSQALLAGGWGEQFF. CDR3 bases: TGTGCCAGCAGCCAAGCTCTACTAGCGGGAGGTTGGGGTGAGCAGTTCTTC.

The V and J genes are TRBV28 and TRBJ2-1, with D maybe TRBD1 (5 bases). Germline V gives CDR1 MDHEN, CDR2 SYDVKM. The length of the CDR3 is 16 residues. Trimming took 6 bases from V and 4 from J, leaving 19 bases between them. In nucleotides, the CDR3 is TGTGCCAGCAGCCCCCGACAGACGGTGGAATACAATGAGCAGTTCTTC. It specifies CASSPRQTVEYNEQFF.

The chain links TRBV30 to TRBJ1-4; D uncertain. This CDR3 contains 16 residues. In germline, CDR1 is GTSNPN, CDR2 SVGIG (reference sequence). V gave up 6 bases and J gave up 6 bases, with 23 bases separating them. The chain's CDR3 is CACNSPSEGMDEKLFF. Written as DNA, the CDR3 is TGTGCCTGCAACTCTCCCAGTGAGGGTATGGATGAAAAACTGTTTTTT.

This sequence joins TRBV5-1 and TRBJ2-3; 8 nucleotides line up with TRBD2. CDR1 and CDR2 from the germline V gene are SGHRS and YFSETQ. The CDR3 is 16 amino acids. The ends lost 5 bases at V and 3 bases at J; junction bases unmatched: 11. The CDR3: CASSPQSSGGTDTQYF. The DNA of the CDR3 is TGCGCCAGCAGTCCACAAAGCTCGGGGGGGACAGATACGCAGTATTTT.

This rearrangement joins TRBV27 to TRBJ2-1; maybe TRBD2 (6 bases). With 2 bases removed from V and 12 bases from J, the gap between germline ends came to 14 bases. Germline assignment: CDR1 MNHEY and CDR2 SMNVEV (reference sequence). This CDR3 spans 13 amino acids. CDR3: CASSLVVGTRQFF. CDR3 nucleotides: TGTGCCAGCAGTTTAGTAGTCGGGACTCGGCAGTTCTTC.

This clone was recorded only once. CDR3 bases: TGTGCCAGCAGTTGCGACACAGGATATGGCTACACCTTC. Encoded protein: CASSCDTGYGYTF. The V and J genes are TRBV6-6 and TRBJ1-2, with D tentatively TRBD1 (5 bases). Trimming stripped 4 bases from V and 5 bases from J, with 11 bases between. The germline V gene encodes CDR1 MNHNY and CDR2 SVGAGI (reference sequence). The CDR3 loop spans 13 amino acids.

This clone was seen a few times. V is TRBV2 and J is TRBJ2-7, with a weak D call TRBD1 (6 bases). V shed 0 bases and J shed 2 bases, with 11 bases lying between them. Germline V CDR1 and CDR2: SNHLY, FYNNEI. CDR3 length equals 15 residues. CDR3 amino acids: CASSEALRDTYEQYF. CDR3 sequence (DNA): TGTGCCAGCAGTGAAGCGCTTCGGGACACCTACGAGCAGTACTTC.

The genes are TRBV27 and TRBJ1-2; perhaps TRBD1 as D (5 bases). V lost 6 bases and J lost 10, with 18 bases in between. The CDR3 is 13 residues long. CDR1 MNHEY and CDR2 SMNVEV come from the germline V gene (reference sequence). The chain's CDR3 is CASRGGGGGDYTF. The DNA for the CDR3 is TGTGCCAGCAGGGGCGGGGGGGGAGGAGACTACACCTTC.

The chain joins TRBV6-5 to TRBJ2-7; D uncertain. Looked up from germline, CDR1 is MNHEY and CDR2 is SVGAGI. V gave up 5 bases and J gave up 0 bases, with 11 bases separating them. CDR3 length: 14 amino acids. The CDR3: CASSPGNSSYEQYF. CDR3 coding DNA: TGTGCCAGCAGTCCCGGCAACAGCTCCTACGAGCAGTACTTC.

The rearrangement uses TRBV5-5 and TRBJ2-1; 8 nucleotides align to TRBD1. The CDR3 sequence is 14 residues long. Per germline, CDR1 SGHKS and CDR2 YYEKEE (reference sequence). Losses at the gene ends were 4 bases for V and 7 bases for J; bases not matched to a gene: 7. As DNA, the CDR3 is TGTGCCAGCAGCCCGCGGACAGGGCCGAATGAGCAGTTCTTC. Amino acid sequence: CASSPRTGPNEQFF.

This clone was counted only a few times. V is TRBV27 and J is TRBJ2-5, with 10 bases lining up with TRBD2. The V segment lost 6 bases and the J segment 1 base; nucleotides outside the gene matches: 2. The CDR3 consists of 14 residues. From germline, CDR1 is MNHEY and CDR2 SMNVEV (reference sequence). CDR3 region: CASSPSGSQETQYF. The CDR3, as DNA: TGTGCCAGCAGCCCTAGCGGGAGCCAAGAGACCCAGTACTTC.

V is TRBV28 and J is TRBJ2-7; the match to TRBD1 covers 7 bases. CDR3 length: 17 amino acids. Germline CDR1 is MDHEN and CDR2 is SYDVKM. With V trimmed by 5 bases and J by 1 base, 14 bases remained unmatched. The CDR3 sequence: CASSDAPGQSFSYEQYF. The CDR3 DNA reads as TGTGCCAGCAGTGACGCTCCGGGACAGAGTTTTTCCTACGAGCAGTACTTC.

This chain connects TRBV9 to TRBJ2-2; 12 bases agree with TRBD2. This CDR3 comprises 20 residues. Germline V gives CDR1 SGDLS, CDR2 YYNGEE. With 3 bases clipped from V and 0 bases from J, the junction kept 12 bases outside the gene matches. The CDR3 region has the DNA TGTGCCAGCAGCGGTTATACGGGACTAGCGGGCCACGCGAACACCGGGGAGCTGTTTTTT. Residues: CASSGYTGLAGHANTGELFF. The variable domain in full, with the rest retrieved from reference TRBV9 and TRBJ2-2, is DSGVTQTPKHLITATGQRVTLRCSPRSGDLSVYWYQQSLDQGLQFLIQYYNGEERAKGNILERFSAQQFPDLHSELNLSSLELGDSALYFCASSGYTGLAGHANTGELFFGEGSRLTVL.

The J gene is TRBJ1-1, the V gene TRBV6-5; 9 bases fit TRBD1. Germline CDR1 is MNHEY and CDR2 is SVGAGI. The CDR3 contains 14 residues. V lost 5 bases, J lost 3 bases, and 4 bases stayed unmatched. CDR3 DNA sequence: TGTGCCAGCAGTAGGGACAGGGCGGACACTGAAGCTTTCTTT. This codes for CASSRDRADTEAFF.

The V gene is TRBV28, the J gene TRBJ2-3; 8 bases are a match to TRBD2. Germline CDR1 MDHEN, CDR2 SYDVKM. This CDR3 is 14 amino acids long. Unmatched junction bases numbered 6, after V lost 10 bases and J lost 0 bases. CDR3 amino acids: CATLAGTSTDTQYF. CDR3 bases: TGTGCCACCCTAGCGGGTACTAGCACAGATACGCAGTATTTT.